This T cell receptor beta chain was sequenced during a study of T-cell memory formation after mild COVID-19. Study outcomes and limitations: For contracting clones, CD4+ ones sat mainly in CM and EM, CD8+ in EMRA. That cross-reactive memory joined was suggested by some responding clones appearing in pre-infection memory. Still unconfirmed is whether the second-wave clones peaking on day 37 recognized SARS-CoV-2. Clones that contracted from day 15 to 85 had balanced CD4/CD8; later expanders were CD4+ biased.

Details on this clonotype: The antigen remains undetermined.

There are 16 residues in the CDR3. J lost 2 bases, V lost 3 bases, and 8 bases had no gene match. Germline V gene sequence: CDR1 KGHSH, CDR2 LQKENI. TCRdb passed the 5' RACE reads through MiXCR, listing each CDR3 protein once. Here the sample spans approximately 490,000 distinct CDR3 sequences, roughly 22% being singletons. The sequence was obtained from an adult woman who had mild COVID-19 (a few samples of this study predate the infection). Cell type and time point are not known. The rearrangement uses TRBV18 and TRBJ2-3; 7 bases agree with TRBD1. The source material was PBMCs or a T cell subset sorted from them (not recorded which). CDR3 bases: TGTGCCAGCTCACCGACTCGAAGGGGGCACACAGATACGCAGTATTTT. This sequence encodes CASSPTRRGHTDTQYF.